Listed here are 18 T cell receptor beta chains from one sample, sequenced in a study of human T cells and chemical hapten exposure (TCRdb year 2021). The method behind the library was RACE. These reads were obtained on a NextSeq 500. TCRdb ran its own pipeline on the public reads, namely fastp trimming at Q25 and MiXCR clone calling, and kept in-frame beta chains. Every entry covers one CDR3 protein and lists the most common genes and DNA from its rows. The sample has more than 45,000 distinct CDR3 sequences on record, 9.5% to 15% of them singletons. The biggest ten clones account for roughly 2.3% of the sample. The meaning of the sample's time point label: patch test 3, about 24 weeks after DPC sensitization. The intended sense of this specimen's treatment or condition label: therapeutic diphenylcyclopropenone sensitization with weekly scalp DPC. This sample comprised whole blood, obtained in connection with sensitization to the hapten diphenylcyclopropenone (DPC). The receptors here all came from a man aged 25 to 40 with alopecia areata. Some clones in this sample may be carry-over from other donors' samples.

The sample holds many counts of this clonotype. V gene TRBV5-1 combines with J gene TRBJ2-7; maybe TRBD1 (6 bases). Germline lookup yields CDR1 SGHRS and CDR2 YFSETQ. The CDR3 has 15 residues. The V end lost 2 bases, the J end lost 3 bases, and 15 bases lay between the germline ends. As DNA, the CDR3 is TGCGCCAGCAGCTTTGGTCGACAGGACGTCTACGAGCAGTACTTC. Its protein product is CASSFGRQDVYEQYF.

In its sample, this clonotype was seen a few times. The chain carries TRBV28 and TRBJ2-5, with D perhaps TRBD1 (5 bases). The ends were cut back, 9 bases at V and 5 bases at J, with 13 bases in the middle. The CDR3 runs 12 residues. Germline V CDR1 and CDR2: MDHEN, SYDVKM. In DNA form, the CDR3 reads TGTGCCAGTGCGCAGGGCGTCGAGACCCAGTACTTC. As protein: CASAQGVETQYF. The variable domain in full, completed from reference TRBV28 and TRBJ2-5, reads DVKVTQSSRYLVKRTGEKVFLECVQDMDHENMFWYRQDPGLGLRLIYFSYDVKMKEKGDIPEGYSVSREKKERFSLILESASTNQTSMYLCASAQGVETQYFGPGTRLLVL.

The chain is built from TRBV11-1 and TRBJ2-1; D gene unclear. V was cut by 2 bases and J by 5 bases, with 7 bases left in between. This CDR3 has 13 amino acids. CDR1 is SGHAT and CDR2 is FQDESV in the germline V gene (reference sequence). The CDR3 here is CASSLTKDNEQFF. The CDR3 nucleotides read TGTGCCAGCAGCTTAACAAAAGACAATGAGCAGTTCTTC.

At least ten counts were recorded for this clonotype. CDR3 protein: CSAAAATDNSPLHF. DNA for the CDR3: TGCAGTGCTGCGGCGGCCACTGATAATTCACCCCTCCACTTT. This chain uses TRBV20-1 with TRBJ1-6; D uncertain. Germline values: CDR1 DFQATT, CDR2 SNEGSKA (reference sequence). The CDR3 has 14 amino acids. Trimming pared 5 bases from V and 5 bases from J, leaving 13 bases between.

The sample holds many counts of this clonotype. This rearrangement joins TRBV12-3 or TRBV12-4 to TRBJ2-5; D possibly corresponds to TRBD1 (5 bases). The CDR3 is 13 amino acids. Trimming removed 6 bases from V and 0 bases from J, with 8 bases in between. The CDR3 is CASRPGYQETQYF. The CDR3 DNA is TGTGCCAGCAGGCCAGGGTACCAAGAGACCCAGTACTTC.

This clonotype came up a few times. The chain couples TRBV20-1 to TRBJ2-2; tentatively, D is TRBD2 (6 bases). Germline CDR1 DFQATT, CDR2 SNEGSKA (reference sequence). CDR3 length: 15 amino acids. Trimming cost V 4 bases and J 5 bases, with 17 bases left between them. The CDR3 DNA is TGCAGTGCTAAAGACGGGGGTCCTAAGACCGGGGAGCTGTTTTTT. Protein sequence: CSAKDGGPKTGELFF.

The rearrangement links TRBV29-1 to TRBJ1-1, with unresolved D. This CDR3 is built from 14 residues. CDR1 SQVTM and CDR2 ANQGSEA come from the germline V gene. The germline V and J ends were trimmed by 2 bases and 3 bases, with 13 bases remaining between them. The CDR3 spells CSVERSPGDTEAFF. The CDR3, as DNA: TGCAGCGTTGAAAGATCTCCCGGGGACACTGAAGCTTTCTTT.

This clonotype appeared many times. The chain has TRBV7-2 and TRBJ1-1; TRBD1 matches at 7 bases. The CDR3 is 14 amino acids. Germline V gene sequence: CDR1 SGHTA, CDR2 FQGNSA. After removal of 5 bases from V and 4 bases from J, the junction contained 7 bases not matched to a gene. In DNA form, the CDR3 reads TGTGCCAGCAGCCTCAGACAGGGAGTCACTGAAGCTTTCTTT. This sequence encodes CASSLRQGVTEAFF.

This clonotype was found a few times. This chain links TRBV18 with TRBJ1-1; 9 bases fit TRBD1. The CDR3 covers 15 residues. The V segment lost 6 bases and the J segment 6 bases; nucleotides outside the gene matches: 11. Germline V CDR1 and CDR2: KGHSH, LQKENI. The CDR3 region is CASSQTGGTLAEAFF. Written as DNA, the CDR3 is TGTGCCAGCTCGCAGACAGGGGGAACACTCGCTGAAGCTTTCTTT.

This chain links TRBV9 with TRBJ1-5; D is possibly TRBD1 (5 bases). The CDR3 has 13 amino acids. Germline CDR1 and CDR2: SGDLS and YYNGEE. Trimming left V 0 bases short and J 5 bases short, with 6 bases between. The CDR3, as DNA: TGTGCCAGCAGCGTAGAGGGGTATCAGCCCCAGCATTTT. This sequence encodes CASSVEGYQPQHF.

This clonotype was found a few times. The J gene is TRBJ2-1, the V gene TRBV18, with D tentatively TRBD2 (7 bases). V was clipped by 3 bases and J by 4 bases, with 13 bases between them. This CDR3 contains 15 residues. Germline V gives CDR1 KGHSH, CDR2 LQKENI. CDR3 loop: CASSPGGAIYNEQFF. CDR3 sequence (DNA): TGTGCCAGCTCACCGGGGGGGGCGATTTACAATGAGCAGTTCTTC.

This sequence joins TRBV19 and TRBJ2-1; unclear D gene. The CDR3 runs to 12 residues. The V gene's germline CDR1 is LNHDA and CDR2 SQIVND (reference sequence). The V and J ends lost 3 bases and 6 bases respectively, with 6 bases between them. The CDR3 DNA sequence: TGTGCCAGTAGTATCGGATCCAATGAGCAGTTCTTC. The encoded protein is CASSIGSNEQFF.

CDR3 coding DNA: TGTGCCAGCAGAGCGGGGGGGGCATGGAACACTGAAGCTTTCTTT. As protein: CASRAGGAWNTEAFF. V gene TRBV28 combines with J gene TRBJ1-1, with a weak D call TRBD1 (6 bases). Between the trimmed V and J ends, which lost 6 bases and 1 base, there was a span of 15 bases. This CDR3 is built from 15 residues. From germline, CDR1 is MDHEN and CDR2 SYDVKM.

The chain couples TRBV30 to TRBJ1-5; possible D gene TRBD1, 6 bases. The germline V gene has CDR1 GTSNPN and CDR2 SVGIG (reference sequence). The V and J ends lost 7 bases and 3 bases respectively, with 10 bases between them. The CDR3 sequence is 12 residues long. The CDR3 sequence: CALGQYNQPQHF. The CDR3 DNA follows: TGTGCCTTAGGACAGTACAATCAGCCCCAGCATTTT.

This clonotype was recorded a few times. The rearrangement joins TRBV12-3 or TRBV12-4 to TRBJ1-5; D might be TRBD1 (6 bases). V was cut by 1 base and J by 3 bases, with 10 bases left in between. This CDR3 region has 15 residues. CDR3 coding DNA: TGTGCCAGCAGTTTAGGACAGGCTATCAATCAGCCCCAGCATTTT. Residues: CASSLGQAINQPQHF.

This clonotype showed up just a few times. The rearrangement uses TRBV4-2 and TRBJ1-1; no firm D call. This CDR3 contains 11 residues. CDR1 is LGHNA and CDR2 is YNFKEQ in the germline V gene. Trimming took 2 bases from V and 8 from J, leaving 6 bases between them. CDR3 region: CASSQQLEAFF. CDR3 bases: TGTGCCAGCAGCCAACAACTGGAAGCTTTCTTT.

This clonotype has a handful of counts. The J gene is TRBJ1-1, the V gene TRBV6-2 or TRBV6-3, with unresolved D. The CDR3 has 13 amino acids. V was shortened by 8 bases and J by 0 bases, with 10 bases between the two germline ends. Germline CDR1 is MNHEY and CDR2 is SVGEGT. The CDR3 DNA follows: TGTGCCAGCTCACCGACGATGAACACTGAAGCTTTCTTT. Amino acids: CASSPTMNTEAFF.

This clonotype was counted ten times or more. J is TRBJ1-1 and V is TRBV12-3 or TRBV12-4; 7 nucleotides match TRBD1. V was pared by 5 bases and J by 6 bases, with 6 bases of the junction left unmatched. The CDR3 length is 13 residues. CDR3 amino acids: CASSRQGVAEAFF. The DNA for the CDR3 is TGTGCCAGCAGTCGACAGGGCGTCGCTGAAGCTTTCTTT.